A single sample is the source of the 4 T cell receptor beta chains below, sequenced in a study of T cells after yellow fever vaccination. TCRdb independently ran MiXCR on the 5' RACE reads; one entry per CDR3 protein. In the table there are about 550,000 distinct CDR3 sequences, less than 20% of which are singletons. Specimen: PBMCs, collected 15 days after the yellow fever booster vaccination. Receptors were obtained from a man aged 30 to 45 who received the YFV17D yellow fever vaccine.

The V call is TRBV28, the J call TRBJ2-7; a weak D match, TRBD2 (7 bases). Germline-derived CDR1 and CDR2 are MDHEN and SYDVKM. This CDR3 has 15 residues. V gave up 10 bases and J gave up 2 bases, with 21 bases separating them. Here the CDR3 reads CATQFAGALTYEQYF. In DNA form, the CDR3 reads TGTGCCACCCAGTTTGCGGGGGCTTTAACCTACGAGCAGTACTTC.

The J gene is TRBJ2-2, the V gene TRBV7-6; D is unresolved. This CDR3 contains 13 residues. Germline V gives CDR1 SGHVS, CDR2 FNYEAQ. Trimming left V 5 bases short and J 5 bases short, with 9 bases between. CDR3 residues: CASSRTRTGELFF. The CDR3 nucleotides are TGTGCCAGCAGCAGGACCCGGACCGGGGAGCTGTTTTTT. The complete variable domain, with remaining parts taken from reference TRBV7-6 and TRBJ2-2, reads GAGVSQSPRYKVTKRGQDVALRCDPISGHVSLYWYRQALGQGPEFLTYFNYEAQQDKSGLPNDRFSAERPEGSISTLTIQRTEQRDSAMYRCASSRTRTGELFFGEGSRLTVL.

This clonotype came up once. One end of the junction fails to match germline, which may point to a read error. The chain couples TRBV15 to TRBJ2-7; TRBD2 is a possible D gene (7 bases). Germline V lookup: CDR1 LNHNV, CDR2 YYDKDF (reference sequence). This CDR3 spans 15 amino acids. CDR3 sequence: CATIRGGVSSYEQYF. CDR3 bases: TGTGCCACCATCAGAGGGGGGGTCTCGTCCTACGAGCAGTACTTC.

This chain links TRBV27 with TRBJ1-6; the D gene is possibly TRBD1 (5 bases). Germline V lookup: CDR1 MNHEY, CDR2 SMNVEV (reference sequence). The V end was cut by 2 bases, the J end by 12 bases, with 20 bases between. The CDR3 is made up of 16 amino acids. CDR3 nucleotides: TGTGCCAGCAGTTTAACCCCTTATTCGCTCCAGGGACCCCTCCACTTT. It yields the protein CASSLTPYSLQGPLHF.